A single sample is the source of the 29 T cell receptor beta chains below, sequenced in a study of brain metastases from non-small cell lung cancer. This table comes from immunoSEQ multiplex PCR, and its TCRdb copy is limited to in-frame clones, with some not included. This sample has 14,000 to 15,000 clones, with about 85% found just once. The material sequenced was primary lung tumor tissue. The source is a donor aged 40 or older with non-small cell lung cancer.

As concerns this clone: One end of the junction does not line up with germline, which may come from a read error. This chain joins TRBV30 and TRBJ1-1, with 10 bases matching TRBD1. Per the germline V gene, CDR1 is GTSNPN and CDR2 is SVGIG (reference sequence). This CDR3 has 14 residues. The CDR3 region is CVWETTGGNTEAFF. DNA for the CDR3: TGTGTCTGGGAGACGACAGGGGGCAACACTGAAGCTTTCTTT.

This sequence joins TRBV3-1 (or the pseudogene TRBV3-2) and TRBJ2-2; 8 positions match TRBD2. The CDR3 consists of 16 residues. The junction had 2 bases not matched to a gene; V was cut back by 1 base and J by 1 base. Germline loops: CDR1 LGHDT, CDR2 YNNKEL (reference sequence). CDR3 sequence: CASSQAGLGNTGELFF. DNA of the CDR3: TGTGCCAGCAGCCAAGCGGGACTAGGGAACACCGGGGAGCTGTTTTTT.

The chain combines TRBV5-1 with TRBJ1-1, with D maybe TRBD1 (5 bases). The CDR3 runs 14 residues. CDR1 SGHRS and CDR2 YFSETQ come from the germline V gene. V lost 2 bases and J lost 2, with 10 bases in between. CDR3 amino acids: CASSFGRDNTEAFF. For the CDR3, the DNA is TGCGCCAGCAGCTTTGGGAGGGACAACACTGAAGCTTTCTTT. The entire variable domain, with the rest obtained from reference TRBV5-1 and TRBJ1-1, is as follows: KAGVTQTPRYLIKTRGQQVTLSCSPISGHRSVSWYQQTPGQGLQFLFEYFSETQRNKGNFPGRFSGRQFSNSRSEMNVSTLELGDSALYLCASSFGRDNTEAFFGQGTRLTVV.

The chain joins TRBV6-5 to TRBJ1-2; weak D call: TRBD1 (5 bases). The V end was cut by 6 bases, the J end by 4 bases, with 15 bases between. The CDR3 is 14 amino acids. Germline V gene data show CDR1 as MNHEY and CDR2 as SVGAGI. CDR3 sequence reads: CASRYPGPGYGYTF. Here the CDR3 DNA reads TGTGCCAGCAGATATCCGGGACCCGGCTATGGCTACACCTTC.

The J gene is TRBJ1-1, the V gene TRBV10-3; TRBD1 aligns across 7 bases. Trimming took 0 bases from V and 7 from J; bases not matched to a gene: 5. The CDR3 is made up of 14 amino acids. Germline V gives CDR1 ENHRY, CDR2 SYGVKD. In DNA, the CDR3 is TGTGCCATCAGTGAGTCGAAACAGGGGATTGAAGCTTTCTTT. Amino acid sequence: CAISESKQGIEAFF.

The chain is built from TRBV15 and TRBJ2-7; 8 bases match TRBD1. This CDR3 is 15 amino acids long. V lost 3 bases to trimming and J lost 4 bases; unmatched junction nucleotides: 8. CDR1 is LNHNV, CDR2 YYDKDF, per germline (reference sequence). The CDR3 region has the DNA TGTGCCACCAGCAGGTATGGACAGGGCTCTTACGAGCAGTACTTC. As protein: CATSRYGQGSYEQYF. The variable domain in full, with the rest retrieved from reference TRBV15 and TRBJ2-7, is DAMVIQNPRYQVTQFGKPVTLSCSQTLNHNVMYWYQQKSSQAPKLLFHYYDKDFNNEADTPDNFQSRRPNTSFCFLDIRSPGLGDTAMYLCATSRYGQGSYEQYFGPGTRLTVT.

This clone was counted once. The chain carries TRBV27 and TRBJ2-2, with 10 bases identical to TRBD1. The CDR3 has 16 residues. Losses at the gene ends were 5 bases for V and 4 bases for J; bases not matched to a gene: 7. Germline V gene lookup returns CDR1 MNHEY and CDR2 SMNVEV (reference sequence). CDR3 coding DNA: TGTGCCAGCAGTCCTTGGACAGGGGGAGGCACCGGGGAGCTGTTTTTT. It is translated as CASSPWTGGGTGELFF.

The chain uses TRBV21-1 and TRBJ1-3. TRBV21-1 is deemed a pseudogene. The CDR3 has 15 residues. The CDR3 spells CASSRSLSSGNTIYF. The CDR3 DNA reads TGTGCCAGCAGCAGGAGTCTGAGCTCTGGAAACACCATATATTTT.

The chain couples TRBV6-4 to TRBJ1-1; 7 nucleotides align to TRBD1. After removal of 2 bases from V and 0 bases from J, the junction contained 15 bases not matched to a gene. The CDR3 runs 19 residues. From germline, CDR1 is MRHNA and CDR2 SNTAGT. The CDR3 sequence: CASSDERPGTADLNTEAFF. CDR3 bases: TGTGCCAGCAGTGACGAAAGGCCCGGGACAGCCGATTTGAACACTGAAGCTTTCTTT.

CDR3 sequence: CASSYTGCKTEAFF. CDR3 DNA: TGTGCCAGCAGCTACACAGGGTGTAAGACTGAAGCTTTCTTT. The chain has TRBV7-2 and TRBJ1-1; maybe TRBD1 (6 bases). This CDR3 spans 14 amino acids. Germline V CDR1 and CDR2: SGHTA, FQGNSA. The ends were cut back, 4 bases at V and 5 bases at J, with 14 bases in the middle.

DNA of the CDR3: TGTGCCAGCAGCCAGGGATACACTGAAGCTTTCTTT. Translation gives CASSQGYTEAFF. This chain connects TRBV3-1 (or the pseudogene TRBV3-2) to TRBJ1-1; D is unclear. The CDR3 covers 12 residues. Germline CDR1 is LGHDT and CDR2 is YNNKEL (reference sequence). Trimming pared 3 bases from V and 3 bases from J, leaving 5 bases between.

CDR3 sequence: CATSDFDSNQPQHF. Written as DNA, the CDR3 is TGTGCCACCAGTGATTTTGACAGCAATCAGCCCCAGCATTTT. V usage is TRBV24-1 and J usage is TRBJ1-5, with D unresolved. V lost 1 base to trimming and J lost 1 base, with 4 bases between them. The germline V gene encodes CDR1 KGHDR and CDR2 SFDVKD. The CDR3 totals 14 residues.

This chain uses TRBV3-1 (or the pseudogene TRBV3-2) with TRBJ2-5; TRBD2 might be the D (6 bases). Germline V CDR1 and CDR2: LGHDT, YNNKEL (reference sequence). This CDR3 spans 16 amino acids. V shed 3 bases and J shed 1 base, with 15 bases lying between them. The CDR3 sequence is CASSHEGERAQETQYF. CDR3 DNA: TGTGCCAGCAGCCATGAGGGAGAGCGGGCCCAAGAGACCCAGTACTTC.

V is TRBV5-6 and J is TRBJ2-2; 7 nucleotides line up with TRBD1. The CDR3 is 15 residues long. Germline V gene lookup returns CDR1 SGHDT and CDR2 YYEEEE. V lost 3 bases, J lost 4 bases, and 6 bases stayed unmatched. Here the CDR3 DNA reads TGTGCCAGCAGCTACACAGGGGCGGTCACCGGGGAGCTGTTTTTT. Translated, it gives CASSYTGAVTGELFF. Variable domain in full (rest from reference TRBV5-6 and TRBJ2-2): DAGVTQSPTHLIKTRGQQVTLRCSPKSGHDTVSWYQQALGQGPQFIFQYYEEEERQRGNFPDRFSGHQFPNYSSELNVNALLLGDSALYLCASSYTGAVTGELFFGEGSRLTVL.

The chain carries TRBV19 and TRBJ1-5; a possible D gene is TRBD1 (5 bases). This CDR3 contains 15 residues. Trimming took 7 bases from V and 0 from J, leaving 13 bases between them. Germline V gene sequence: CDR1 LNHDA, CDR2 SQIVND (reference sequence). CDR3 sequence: CASTLGGGSNQPQHF. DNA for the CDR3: TGTGCCAGTACCCTGGGGGGGGGTAGCAATCAGCCCCAGCATTTT. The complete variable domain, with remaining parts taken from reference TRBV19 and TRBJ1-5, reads DGGITQSPKYLFRKEGQNVTLSCEQNLNHDAMYWYRQDPGQGLRLIYYSQIVNDFQKGDIAEGYSVSREKKESFPLTVTSAQKNPTAFYLCASTLGGGSNQPQHFGDGTRLSIL.

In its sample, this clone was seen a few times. The CDR3 coding sequence is TGCGCCAGCAGCCGGGCCGGGCAGGGGTTTGGAAACACCATATATTTT. Its protein is CASSRAGQGFGNTIYF. J is TRBJ1-3 and V is TRBV5-1; TRBD1 is a possible D gene (6 bases). Trimming left V 4 bases short and J 3 bases short, with 17 bases between. The germline V gene encodes CDR1 SGHRS and CDR2 YFSETQ. The CDR3 runs 16 residues.

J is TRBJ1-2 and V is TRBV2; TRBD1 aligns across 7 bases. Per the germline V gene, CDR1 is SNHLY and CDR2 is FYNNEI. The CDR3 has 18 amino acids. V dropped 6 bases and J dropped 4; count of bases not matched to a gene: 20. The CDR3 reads CASRGPGTDVQPIYGYTF. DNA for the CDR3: TGTGCCAGCAGGGGCCCAGGGACAGACGTCCAACCTATCTATGGCTACACCTTC.

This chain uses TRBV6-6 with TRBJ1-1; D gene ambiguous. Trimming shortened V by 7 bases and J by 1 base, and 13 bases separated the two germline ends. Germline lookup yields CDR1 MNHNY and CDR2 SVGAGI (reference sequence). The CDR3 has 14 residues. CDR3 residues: CASINGQANTEAFF. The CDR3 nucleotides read TGTGCCAGCATAAACGGGCAGGCGAACACTGAAGCTTTCTTT.

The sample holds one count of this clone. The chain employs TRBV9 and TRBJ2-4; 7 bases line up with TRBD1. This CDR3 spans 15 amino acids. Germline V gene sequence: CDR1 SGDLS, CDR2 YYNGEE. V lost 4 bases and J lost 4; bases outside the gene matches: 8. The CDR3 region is CASSPSRGQKNIQYF. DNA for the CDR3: TGTGCCAGCAGCCCTTCACGGGGACAGAAAAACATTCAGTACTTC.

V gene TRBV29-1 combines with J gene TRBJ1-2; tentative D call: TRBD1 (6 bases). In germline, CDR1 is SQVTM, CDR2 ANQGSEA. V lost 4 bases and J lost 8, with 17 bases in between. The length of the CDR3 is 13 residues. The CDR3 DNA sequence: TGCAGCGTTGTAACATCGGGGGGCCTGGGCTACACCTTC. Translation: CSVVTSGGLGYTF.

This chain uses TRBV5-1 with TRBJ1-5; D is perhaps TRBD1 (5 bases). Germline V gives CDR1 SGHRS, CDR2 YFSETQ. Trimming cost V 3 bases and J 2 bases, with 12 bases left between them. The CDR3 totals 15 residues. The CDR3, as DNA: TGCGCCAGCAGCTGGGGGGTTACTGGCAATCAGCCCCAGCATTTT. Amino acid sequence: CASSWGVTGNQPQHF.

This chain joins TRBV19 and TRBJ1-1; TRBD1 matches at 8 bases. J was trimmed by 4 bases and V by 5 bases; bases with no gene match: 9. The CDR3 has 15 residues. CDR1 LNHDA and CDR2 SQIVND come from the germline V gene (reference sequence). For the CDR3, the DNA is TGTGCCAGTAGTGGTCCGACAGGGGCCCGCACTGAAGCTTTCTTT. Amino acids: CASSGPTGARTEAFF.

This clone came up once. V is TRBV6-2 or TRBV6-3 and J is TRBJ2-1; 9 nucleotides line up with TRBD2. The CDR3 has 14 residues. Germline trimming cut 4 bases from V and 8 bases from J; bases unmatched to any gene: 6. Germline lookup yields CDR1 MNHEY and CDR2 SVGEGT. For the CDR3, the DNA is TGTGCCAGCAGTTTCGCGGGGGGGCCTGATGAGCAGTTCTTC. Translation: CASSFAGGPDEQFF.

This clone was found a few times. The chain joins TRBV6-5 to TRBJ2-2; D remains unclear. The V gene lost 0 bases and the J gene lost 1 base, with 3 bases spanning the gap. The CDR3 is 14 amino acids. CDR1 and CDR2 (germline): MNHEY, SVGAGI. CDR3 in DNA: TGTGCCAGCAGTTACTCAGGGAACACCGGGGAGCTGTTTTTT. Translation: CASSYSGNTGELFF.

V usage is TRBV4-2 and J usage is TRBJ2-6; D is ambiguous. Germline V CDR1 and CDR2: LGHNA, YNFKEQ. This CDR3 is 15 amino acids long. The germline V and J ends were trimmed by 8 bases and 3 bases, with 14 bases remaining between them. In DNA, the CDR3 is TGTGCCAGCGCCCAGGAGACGGTTGGGGCCAACGTCCTGACTTTC. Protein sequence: CASAQETVGANVLTF.

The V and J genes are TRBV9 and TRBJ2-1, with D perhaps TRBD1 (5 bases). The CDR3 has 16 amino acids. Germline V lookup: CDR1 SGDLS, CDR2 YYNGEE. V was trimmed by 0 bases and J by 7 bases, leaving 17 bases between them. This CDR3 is CASSVGKGWDVNEQFF. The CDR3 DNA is TGTGCCAGCAGCGTAGGTAAGGGGTGGGATGTAAATGAGCAGTTCTTC.

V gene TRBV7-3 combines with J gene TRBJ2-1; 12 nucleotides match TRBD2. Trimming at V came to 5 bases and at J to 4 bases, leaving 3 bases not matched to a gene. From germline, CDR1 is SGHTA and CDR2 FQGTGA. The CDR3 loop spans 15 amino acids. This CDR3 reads CASSRTSGEYNEQFF. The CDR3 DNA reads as TGTGCCAGCAGCCGGACTAGCGGGGAATACAATGAGCAGTTCTTC.

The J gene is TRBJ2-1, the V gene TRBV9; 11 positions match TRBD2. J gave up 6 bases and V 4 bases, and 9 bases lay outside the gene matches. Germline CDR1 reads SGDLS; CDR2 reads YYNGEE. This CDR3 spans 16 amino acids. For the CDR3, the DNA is TGTGCCAGCAGCCTTAGCGGGGGGGCTTTTGGCAATGAGCAGTTCTTC. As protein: CASSLSGGAFGNEQFF. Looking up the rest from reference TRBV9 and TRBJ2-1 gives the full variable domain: DSGVTQTPKHLITATGQRVTLRCSPRSGDLSVYWYQQSLDQGLQFLIQYYNGEERAKGNILERFSAQQFPDLHSELNLSSLELGDSALYFCASSLSGGAFGNEQFFGPGTRLTVL.

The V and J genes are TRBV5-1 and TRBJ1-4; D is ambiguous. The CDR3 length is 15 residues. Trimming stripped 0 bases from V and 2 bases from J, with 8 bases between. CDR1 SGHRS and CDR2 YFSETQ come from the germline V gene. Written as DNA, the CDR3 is TGCGCCAGCAGCTTGGGGCCGAACACTAATGAAAAACTGTTTTTT. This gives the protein CASSLGPNTNEKLFF.